The clone carrying this TCR beta chain was detected only once. Its antigen is currently unknown. Autoimmune disease history or systemic immunosuppression led to patients being barred. The CDR3 loop spans 14 amino acids. Germline V lookup: CDR1 SGHRS, CDR2 YFSETQ. The trim removed 1 base at V and 3 bases at J, leaving 4 bases unmatched. This specimen belongs to a study of OX40 agonist ivuxolimab in advanced cancers. Study outcomes and limitations: Clonal expansion was seen in CD4+ and CD8+ blood T cells by week 6 at 0.1 to 3.0 mg/kg. Some nonresponders likewise displayed low normalized T-cell clonal expansion.

Clones were read by immunoSEQ multiplex PCR, and TCRdb kept only the in-frame ones, dropping some. There are about 31,000 clones in the sample; just under 90% occur only once, and around 33% lies in the top ten. This TCR was sampled from an adult with an advanced solid tumor such as melanoma, head and neck, liver or kidney cancer. The V and J genes are TRBV5-1 and TRBJ2-7; 7 nucleotides agree with TRBD2. The sequenced sample was CD4+ or CD8+ T cells sorted from blood, obtained in a trial of the OX40 agonist ivuxolimab. The CDR3 DNA follows: TGCGCCAGCAGCTTGAGCGGGGACTACTACGAGCAGTACTTC. It translates to CASSLSGDYYEQYF.